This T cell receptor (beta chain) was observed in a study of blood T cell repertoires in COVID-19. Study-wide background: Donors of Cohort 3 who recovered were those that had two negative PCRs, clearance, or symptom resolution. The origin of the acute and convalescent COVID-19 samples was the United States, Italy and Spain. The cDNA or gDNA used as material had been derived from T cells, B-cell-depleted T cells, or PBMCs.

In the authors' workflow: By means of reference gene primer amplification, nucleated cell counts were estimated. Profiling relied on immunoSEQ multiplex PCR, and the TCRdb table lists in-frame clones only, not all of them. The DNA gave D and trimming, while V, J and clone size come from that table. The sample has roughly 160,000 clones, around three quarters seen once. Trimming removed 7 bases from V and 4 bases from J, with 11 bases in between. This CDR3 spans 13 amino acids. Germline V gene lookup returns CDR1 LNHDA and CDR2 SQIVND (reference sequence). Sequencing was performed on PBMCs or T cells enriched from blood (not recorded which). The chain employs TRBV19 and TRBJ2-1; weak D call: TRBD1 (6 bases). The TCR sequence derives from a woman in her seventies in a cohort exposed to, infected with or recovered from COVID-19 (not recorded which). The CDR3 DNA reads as TGTGCCAGTACCCCCGGACAGTACAATGAGCAGTTCTTC. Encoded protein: CASTPGQYNEQFF. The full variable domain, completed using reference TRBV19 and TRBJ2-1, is DGGITQSPKYLFRKEGQNVTLSCEQNLNHDAMYWYRQDPGQGLRLIYYSQIVNDFQKGDIAEGYSVSREKKESFPLTVTSAQKNPTAFYLCASTPGQYNEQFFGPGTRLTVL.